This T cell receptor (beta chain) is from a study of T cells in Graves' hyperthyroidism and ophthalmopathy. V lost 6 bases and J lost 0, with 16 bases in between. The CDR3 has 16 amino acids. The germline CDR1 and CDR2 sequences are SEHNR and FQNEAQ (reference sequence). It was RNA transcripts that yielded the amplified TCR beta CDR3 regions. The study used the HTBI primer set for a first-round RT-PCR of the TCR CDR3. TCRdb re-analysed the multiplex PCR reads in MiXCR, keeping a single row per CDR3 protein. Of a few hundred thousand distinct CDR3 sequences detected, around 16% appear once; the ten largest clones hold around 7.3%. This clonotype was detected ten times or more. Its antigen is unknown. Study-wide results and limits: Blood shared most expanded thyroid clonotypes above 0.001.

The chain uses TRBV7-9 and TRBJ2-3; perhaps D is TRBD1 or TRBD2 (5 bases each). This clonotype was sampled from a woman in her thirties with Graves' hyperthyroidism. Sequences were obtained from blood. Here the CDR3 reads CASSFGTGLSTDTQYF. Written as DNA, the CDR3 is TGTGCCAGCAGTTTCGGGACCGGCCTCAGCACAGATACGCAGTATTTT.